A selection of T cell receptor beta chains follows, all from one sample in a study of CD8 T cells in ankylosing spondylitis. TCRdb itself ran the 5' RACE reads through MiXCR, one entry per CDR3 protein. The sample includes about 750,000 distinct CDR3 sequences, roughly 19% of them seen just once. The specimen sequenced was blood, either unsorted or a sorted T cell fraction (not recorded which). The receptors were gathered from a male donor with ankylosing spondylitis. Each CDR3 is given without its conserved first and last residue. A D gene is named only where the DNA matches it firmly.

V gene | D gene | CDR3 protein
TRBV4-1 | TRBD2 | ASSLGGLAGTDTQY
TRBV7-9 | - | ASSPLTTYYGYT
TRBV29-1 | - | SALKGTNTGELF
TRBV7-6 | - | ASSLGLRNEQF
TRBV21-1 | - | ASSNCDRPYEQY
TRBV7-9 | - | ASSLAAGTSTGELF
TRBV18 | TRBD1 | ASSQTRGLNEQF
TRBV6-2/TRBV6-3 | - | ASSYTGGELF
TRBV20-1 | TRBD2 | SALSGTSGLNEQF
TRBV5-6 | TRBD2 | ASSPGTSGGYTQY
TRBV10-3 | - | AISEYPNNEQF
TRBV4-1 | - | ASSQDQALSPYEQY
TRBV5-1 | TRBD1 | ASSFTGQGATNEKLF
TRBV6-2/TRBV6-3 | - | ASNNYYEQY
TRBV10-2 | TRBD2 | ASSTRLAGGGNTDTQY
TRBV20-1 | - | SATGPHGETQY
TRBV27 | - | ASMPGNSGNTIY
TRBV4-3 | TRBD2 | ASSQEDADGTSNEQF
TRBV15 | TRBD1 | ATSMGTGGYEQY
TRBV7-2 | - | ASSPPLKLQY
TRBV6-5 | TRBD2 | ASSYGTSGRANEQF
TRBV20-1 | TRBD1 | SARVGTVNEKLF
TRBV10-3 | TRBD2 | AISESGLAGVNEQF
TRBV4-3 | TRBD1 | ASSQEGQGGEKLF
TRBV2 | - | ASSVPQGGYEQY
TRBV7-2 | TRBD2 | ASSLGAGGRDTQY
TRBV28 | - | ASTSGGQLSSYNEQF
TRBV29-1 | - | SVLDSYEQY
TRBV11-3 | TRBD1 | ASSPRNRGSGNTIY
TRBV20-1 | - | SASTAGNQPQH
TRBV5-1 | TRBD2 | ASTHRLAGDLSGELF
TRBV5-1 | TRBD1 | ASSLVPGQQETQY
TRBV5-1 | - | ASSFGATYEQY
TRBV7-2 | - | ASSLAGQPYGYT
TRBV4-3 | - | ASSQDRRSEYNEQF
TRBV13 | TRBD2 | ASSSAGDRTDTQY
TRBV6-1 | - | ASSPNTGGWNTEAF
TRBV24-1 | - | ATSSPISYEQY
TRBV27 | TRBD2 | ASSFPGGSGSDEQF
TRBV4-3 | - | ASSVEPDYQPQH
TRBV6-5 | - | ASSYSTYDTGELF
TRBV20-1 | TRBD1 | SASMTGSGNTIY
TRBV20-1 | TRBD1 | SARELTGVGKNIQY
TRBV5-1 | TRBD1 | ASSFTSSGDRH
TRBV20-1 | - | SASWTENTEAF
TRBV7-2 | - | ASSSRQYNEQF
TRBV5-6 | - | ASSLLLVQGNTEAF
TRBV6-5 | - | ASSFRDTNEKLF
TRBV28 | TRBD2 | ASSFPVPSGRLLYEQY
TRBV20-1 | - | SAGGYNEQF
TRBV10-3 | TRBD2 | AISAGTSGRDTQY
TRBV6-1 | - | ASSGWDLSSYNSPLH
TRBV20-1 | TRBD2 | SARDVLTSGSSYNEQF